These 22 T cell receptor beta chains were sequenced from one sample in a study of T cells in Graves' hyperthyroidism and ophthalmopathy (dated by TCRdb to the late 2010s). Library preparation used multiplex PCR. The sequencer was an Illumina HiSeq 2000. Amplification of TCR beta CDR3 regions was carried out from RNA transcripts. For the first round of RT-PCR on the TCR CDR3, the HTBI primer set was used together with the Qiagen OneStep RT-PCR kit. The public reads were reanalyzed by TCRdb: fastp trimming at Q25, MiXCR alignment, in-frame beta chains only. Each CDR3 protein appears once, grouped with its most common genes and DNA. The sample table holds under 450,000 distinct CDR3 sequences, of which approximately 17% were seen once. The ten largest clones capture 34% of the sample. Sequencing was done on a sample of blood. The receptors here all came from a woman in her twenties or thirties with Graves' hyperthyroidism that later progressed to Graves' ophthalmopathy.

This clonotype was seen at least ten times. The V and J genes are TRBV6-1 and TRBJ1-1, with TRBD1 identical over 8 bases. Germline loops: CDR1 MNHNS, CDR2 SASEGT. The CDR3 is 17 residues long. The J segment lost 5 bases and the V segment lost 5 bases, leaving 16 bases of the junction unmatched. The CDR3 is CASSSPDGPGGFTEAFF. The DNA for the CDR3 is TGTGCCAGCAGTTCCCCCGACGGGCCAGGGGGCTTTACTGAAGCTTTCTTT.

This clonotype has at least ten counts. V usage is TRBV28 and J usage is TRBJ2-5, with 11 positions matching TRBD1. CDR3 length: 16 residues. With V trimmed by 3 bases and J by 4 bases, 7 bases remained unmatched. Germline V lookup: CDR1 MDHEN, CDR2 SYDVKM. For the CDR3, the DNA is TGTGCCAGCAGTTTCGCCCCGGGACAGGGGGTAGAGACCCAGTACTTC. Translation: CASSFAPGQGVETQYF.

This rearrangement joins TRBV29-1 to TRBJ2-6; the match to TRBD1 covers 8 bases. This CDR3 comprises 19 residues. V lost 0 bases, J lost 4 bases, and 14 bases stayed unmatched. From germline, CDR1 is SQVTM and CDR2 ANQGSEA. The CDR3 loop is CSVEEPRAGGVFGANVLTF. The CDR3 DNA is TGCAGCGTTGAAGAGCCCCGGGCAGGGGGCGTTTTCGGGGCCAACGTCCTGACTTTC.

V and J are TRBV27 and TRBJ1-5; perhaps TRBD1 as D (6 bases). Germline CDR1 MNHEY, CDR2 SMNVEV (reference sequence). CDR3 size: 15 residues. V lost 5 bases to trimming and J lost 11 bases, with 22 bases between them. DNA for the CDR3: TGTGCCAGCAGTACCTCACCCGAACAGGGTCGGTCCCAGCATTTT. It codes for CASSTSPEQGRSQHF.

In its sample, this clonotype was seen many times. The chain has TRBV27 and TRBJ1-4; 10 bases are a match to TRBD1. CDR3 length equals 17 residues. CDR1 MNHEY and CDR2 SMNVEV come from the germline V gene (reference sequence). Trimming cost V 6 bases and J 3 bases; bases outside gene matches: 10. The DNA of the CDR3 is TGTGCCAGCAGACCGGCCGGGACAGGGGTGTCTAATGAAAAACTGTTTTTT. Its translation is CASRPAGTGVSNEKLFF.

This sequence joins TRBV15 and TRBJ2-7; the D call may be TRBD1 or TRBD2 (6 bases each). The CDR3 sequence is 15 residues long. The germline V and J ends were trimmed by 0 bases and 3 bases, with 12 bases remaining between them. CDR1 LNHNV and CDR2 YYDKDF come from the germline V gene (reference sequence). The CDR3 coding sequence is TGTGCCACCAGCAGAGATCGAGGGGGGAACTACGAGCAGTACTTC. Translating gives CATSRDRGGNYEQYF.

Ten or more counts support this clonotype. The V call is TRBV12-3 or TRBV12-4, the J call TRBJ1-5, with TRBD1 as a possible D gene (6 bases). Trimming left V 3 bases short and J 2 bases short, with 11 bases between. The CDR3 totals 15 residues. The chain's CDR3 is CASSFYRTGNQPQHF. For the CDR3, the DNA is TGTGCCAGCAGTTTCTATAGGACAGGCAATCAGCCCCAGCATTTT.

On this clonotype: It may be a read error: a sequence one base away is much more abundant. The chain has TRBV7-9 and TRBJ1-4; 8 bases fit TRBD1. The germline V gene has CDR1 SEHNR and CDR2 FQNEAQ (reference sequence). The CDR3 consists of 15 residues. The CDR3: CASGLAAGGNEKLFF. CDR3 DNA: TGTGCCAGCGGCTTAGCGGCAGGGGGCAATGAAAAACTGTTTTTT.

This clonotype was observed many times. DNA of the CDR3: TGTGCCATCAGTGATTGGGCTAGCGGGGCACCGAATGAGCAGTTCTTC. This sequence encodes CAISDWASGAPNEQFF. The V gene is TRBV10-3, the J gene TRBJ2-1, with TRBD2 matching 9 bases. CDR1 ENHRY and CDR2 SYGVKD come from the germline V gene. The CDR3 has 16 amino acids. J lost 7 bases, V lost 3 bases, and 10 bases had no gene match.

The chain employs TRBV18 and TRBJ1-1, with TRBD1 as a possible D gene (6 bases). Germline loops: CDR1 KGHSH, CDR2 LQKENI. Trimming removed 3 bases at V and 3 bases at J, with 14 bases between. The CDR3 spans 15 residues. CDR3 in DNA: TGTGCCAGCTCACCCAAGGGGGGGGGCTACACTGAAGCTTTCTTT. Translated: CASSPKGGGYTEAFF.

In this sample, this clonotype turned up many times. The chain employs TRBV7-8 and TRBJ1-1, with 8 bases fitting TRBD1. V shed 0 bases, J shed 0 bases, and the junction held 3 bases outside the gene matches. Germline assignment: CDR1 SGHVS and CDR2 FQNEAQ. CDR3 length equals 16 residues. CDR3 residues: CASSLAPDRVNTEAFF. CDR3 nucleotide sequence: TGTGCCAGCAGCTTAGCCCCGGACAGGGTGAACACTGAAGCTTTCTTT.

This sequence joins TRBV6-2 or TRBV6-3 and TRBJ2-7; D possibly corresponds to TRBD1 (6 bases). Deletions cut 10 bases from V and 0 bases from J, with 13 bases between. From germline, CDR1 is MNHEY and CDR2 SVGEGT. CDR3 size: 13 residues. The CDR3 DNA sequence: TGTGCCACCGAACAGGGTGTCTCCTACGAGCAGTACTTC. Its translation: CATEQGVSYEQYF.

V is TRBV11-3 and J is TRBJ2-3, with 8 bases fitting TRBD2. V dropped 4 bases and J dropped 6; count of bases not matched to a gene: 9. There are 15 residues in the CDR3. CDR1 is SGHNT, CDR2 YENEEA, per germline. CDR3 in DNA: TGTGCCAGCAGCTCCCGGACTAGCACAACGGATACGCAGTATTTT. Translated, it gives CASSSRTSTTDTQYF.

This clonotype was seen at least ten times. The chain carries TRBV19 and TRBJ1-5, with D maybe TRBD1 (5 bases). This CDR3 has 14 residues. V was pared by 3 bases and J by 7 bases, with 13 bases between. Germline CDR1 and CDR2: LNHDA and SQIVND (reference sequence). The CDR3 protein is CASSISPRGQPQHF. The CDR3 region has the DNA TGTGCCAGTAGTATTTCGCCGAGGGGCCAGCCCCAGCATTTT.

The chain links TRBV2 to TRBJ1-1, with D perhaps TRBD1 (5 bases). Trimming cost V 4 bases and J 5 bases, with 11 bases left between them. The CDR3 runs 13 residues. Germline V gives CDR1 SNHLY, CDR2 FYNNEI. Here the CDR3 reads CASSGGWATEAFF. DNA for the CDR3: TGTGCCAGCAGTGGGGGCTGGGCAACTGAAGCTTTCTTT.

This clonotype occurred many times. This chain uses TRBV2 with TRBJ1-2; the D is unclear. In germline, CDR1 is SNHLY, CDR2 FYNNEI. The germline V and J ends were trimmed by 5 bases and 2 bases, with 15 bases remaining between them. CDR3 length: 15 amino acids. The CDR3 DNA reads TGTGCCAGCAGTCCCACCCAGGTTTGGAACTATGGCTACACCTTC. Protein product: CASSPTQVWNYGYTF.

This clonotype has at least ten counts. The V and J genes are TRBV5-1 and TRBJ1-2, with D possibly TRBD1 on 6 matching bases. Trimming took off 0 bases at V and 0 bases at J, with 9 bases between the two ends. Looked up from germline, CDR1 is SGHRS and CDR2 is YFSETQ. The CDR3 has 15 amino acids. The CDR3 sequence is CASSLGTATNYGYTF. CDR3 nucleotide sequence: TGCGCCAGCAGCTTGGGGACAGCTACTAACTATGGCTACACCTTC.

The chain couples TRBV10-3 to TRBJ2-7, with D perhaps matching TRBD1 or TRBD2 (5 bases each). Trimming cost V 3 bases and J 4 bases, with 13 bases left between them. CDR3 length: 14 residues. Germline V gene sequence: CDR1 ENHRY, CDR2 SYGVKD. The CDR3 reads CAISDWGKGYEQYV. The CDR3, as DNA: TGTGCCATCAGTGATTGGGGGAAGGGGTACGAGCAGTACGTC.

This clonotype has more than one count but fewer than ten. In DNA form, the CDR3 reads TGTGCCAGCAGGCCAGGACAGGGGCGAGAGACCCAGTACTTC. Translating gives CASRPGQGRETQYF. V gene TRBV11-2 combines with J gene TRBJ2-5, with 9 bases aligning to TRBD1. Germline CDR1 and CDR2: SGHAT and FQNNGV. The CDR3 has 14 residues. V dropped 6 bases and J dropped 4; count of bases not matched to a gene: 6.

The chain employs TRBV7-9 and TRBJ2-3; 7 bases are a match to TRBD2. The CDR3 extends over 18 amino acids. Germline values: CDR1 SEHNR, CDR2 FQNEAQ (reference sequence). After removal of 4 bases from V and 5 bases from J, the junction contained 18 bases not matched to a gene. CDR3 loop: CASSWGGREQEPRDTQYF. The CDR3 DNA is TGTGCCAGCAGCTGGGGGGGGAGGGAACAGGAGCCAAGAGATACGCAGTATTTT.

This clonotype was counted many times. This rearrangement joins TRBV30 to TRBJ2-7; no clear D. Trimming removed 1 base from V and 3 bases from J, with 7 bases in between. CDR3 size: 12 residues. Looked up from germline, CDR1 is GTSNPN and CDR2 is SVGIG (reference sequence). As DNA, the CDR3 is TGTGCCTGGAGTGAAATAGGCTACGAGCAGTACTTC. Amino acids: CAWSEIGYEQYF. Drawing the rest from reference TRBV30 and TRBJ2-7, the complete variable domain is SQTIHQWPATLVQPVGSPLSLECTVEGTSNPNLYWYRQAAGRGLQLLFYSVGIGQISSEVPQNLSASRPQDRQFILSSKKLLLSDSGFYLCAWSEIGYEQYFGPGTRLTVT.

This clonotype was seen at least ten times. V is TRBV5-1 and J is TRBJ1-1; TRBD1 agrees at 9 bases. The CDR3 sequence is 16 residues long. Germline assignment: CDR1 SGHRS and CDR2 YFSETQ. The J segment lost 5 bases and the V segment lost 1 base, leaving 9 bases of the junction unmatched. CDR3 in amino acids: CASSLRSQGARTEAFF. CDR3 DNA sequence: TGCGCCAGCAGCTTGCGATCACAGGGGGCGAGAACTGAAGCTTTCTTT.